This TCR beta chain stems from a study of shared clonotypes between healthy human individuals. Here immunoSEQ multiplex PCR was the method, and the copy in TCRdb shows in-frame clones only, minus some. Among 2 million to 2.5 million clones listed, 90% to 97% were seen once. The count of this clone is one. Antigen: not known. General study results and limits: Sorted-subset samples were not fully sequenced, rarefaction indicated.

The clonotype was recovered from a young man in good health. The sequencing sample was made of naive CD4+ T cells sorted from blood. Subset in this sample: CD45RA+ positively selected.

Here the CDR3 DNA reads TGTGCCAGCAGCTTTGATTGGGGGGACCAGTACTTC. This encodes CASSFDWGDQYF. The chain uses TRBV7-2 and TRBJ2-5; possible D gene TRBD2, 6 bases. V lost 3 bases, J lost 10 bases, and 12 bases lay in between. From germline, CDR1 is SGHTA and CDR2 FQGNSA. This CDR3 has 12 amino acids.